This entry is about one TCR beta chain. V was pared by 0 bases and J by 8 bases, with 12 bases between. CDR1 is SGDLS and CDR2 is YYNGEE in the germline V gene. The CDR3 runs to 14 residues. These data belong to a study of T-cell memory formation after mild COVID-19. With constant-segment primers, 5'RACE yielded cDNA libraries of TCR alpha and TCR beta that carried sample barcodes and UMIs. TCRdb itself ran the 5' RACE reads through MiXCR, one entry per CDR3 protein. The sample lists 580,000 or so distinct CDR3 sequences; roughly 17% were seen once. The clonotype comes from an adult woman who had mild COVID-19 (a few samples of this study predate the infection). Cell type and time point are not known. The V and J genes are TRBV9 and TRBJ2-1, with D uncertain. Sequenced input: PBMCs or a T cell subset sorted from them (not recorded which). CDR3 DNA: TGTGCCAGCAGCGTAGGCAGCCTTCGAGATGAGCAGTTCTTC. Its protein product is CASSVGSLRDEQFF.